The T cell receptor beta chain described here comes from a study of beta chain features in type 1 diabetes (dated by TCRdb to 2017 to 2018). With regard to the full study: Mean age, gender distribution, total cell number and subset yield did not differ between patients and healthy donors. Across all samples, some 100,000,000 sorted cells were examined, and cell number per subset correlated strongly with RNA yield. The study compared the TCRB repertoires of sorted circulating CD4+ T cell subsets in recently diagnosed type 1 diabetes patients with those in matched healthy donors. Regulatory and stem cell-like memory subsets were obtained from only 8 patients and roughly eight healthy donors, while naive and central memory subsets were obtained from all 30 or so donors. The investigation overall reported the following: Because cDNA was sequenced instead of genomic DNA, highly expressing activated cells could be over-represented, though the groups showed no difference in activation or CD3 levels. PCR may preferentially amplify shorter templates, but because patient and control samples were amplified and corrected together, any resulting skew would affect both groups equally. At VDJ recombination sites, patients with type 1 diabetes made fewer insertions and deleted more nucleotides, a pattern implying thymic rearrangement abnormalities. Type 1 diabetes patients showed a moderate but significant shortening of TCRB CDR3 length in all four CD4+ subsets. Because small numbers of individuals were included in the HLA sub-analyses, any influence of HLA type on TCRB rearrangement was left unresolved. Naive, central memory and regulatory TCRB repertoires appeared to be more similar among patients than among healthy donors.

As concerns this clone: Its antigen is still unknown. The junction does not match germline at one end; this may be a read error.

The entire isolated RNA was reverse transcribed using the High Capacity cDNA Reverse Transcription Kit, and thus expressed TCRB transcripts were sequenced. Deep immunoSEQ sequencing was applied to naive, central memory and regulatory T cell samples, giving an average of about 3.4 million total reads per sample. After sorted cells were lysed in RLT buffer, RNA was extracted with DNase-treated RNeasy Micro or Mini kits, with the choice depending on cell number. Each cell subset was processed on its own to prevent cross-contamination, while patient and healthy donor samples were processed together. TCRB sequences were amplified from cDNA with the immunoSEQ multiplex PCR, producing 87-bp fragments spanning the CDR3 region. Amplicons were sequenced on the Illumina HiSeq platform. The original methods were these. PCR bias was corrected computationally using synthetic template baselines, and reads within Hamming distance 2 were collapsed, with unmergeable singletons discarded. By aligning reads against IMGT, V, D and J genes, CDR3 length, and insertions or deletions at six rearrangement sites were assigned. Within each subset, clonotype counts were normalized to sorted cell number, and only after that were true diversity and Gini coefficients computed with the tcR R package. Repertoire sharing was quantified using the overlap coefficient calculated on TCRB nucleotide sequences. What TCRdb holds here is the immuneACCESS table cut down to in-frame rearrangements. Part of the clones is not present; checked against another copy, under half of the missing clones reflect an unresolved V gene, and the others are unexplained. V, J and clone size were drawn from that table, and D and trimming were deduced from the DNA. The sample records hundreds of thousands of clones, less than 15% of which are singletons. 6.7% of the sample belongs to the ten largest clones.

The CDR3 starts with the cysteine, ends with the phenylalanine, and has 13 residues. CDR3 DNA is the only sequence kept; it has 39 bases, read in frame from the first base. Via the germline V gene (reference sequence), CDR1 is SSHAT and CDR2 FNYEAQ. Each donor gave one peripheral blood draw, approximately 120 mL on average, collected into heparinised tubes. A BD FACSAria II and a panel including CD45RO, CCR7, CD25, CD127, CD95 and CD27 were used to sort naive, central memory, regulatory and stem cell-like memory CD4+ T cells. A purity above 95% was achieved for all sorted populations. PBMCs were separated immediately by Lymphoprep density gradient centrifugation and were stained directly, without being cultured. So that batch effects would be minimized, each experiment stained and sorted samples in pairs, pairing one healthy donor with one patient.

The clonotype was recovered from a man aged 30-40 years in good health. The sequencing input was central memory CD4+ T cells from blood. Recombination connected TRBV7-7 to TRBJ2-1, and 7 bases in between align with TRBD1. The DNA reads as follows: TGTGCTAGCAGCTTAGGACAGGACAATGAGCAGTTCTTC. It translates as CASSLGQDNEQFF.